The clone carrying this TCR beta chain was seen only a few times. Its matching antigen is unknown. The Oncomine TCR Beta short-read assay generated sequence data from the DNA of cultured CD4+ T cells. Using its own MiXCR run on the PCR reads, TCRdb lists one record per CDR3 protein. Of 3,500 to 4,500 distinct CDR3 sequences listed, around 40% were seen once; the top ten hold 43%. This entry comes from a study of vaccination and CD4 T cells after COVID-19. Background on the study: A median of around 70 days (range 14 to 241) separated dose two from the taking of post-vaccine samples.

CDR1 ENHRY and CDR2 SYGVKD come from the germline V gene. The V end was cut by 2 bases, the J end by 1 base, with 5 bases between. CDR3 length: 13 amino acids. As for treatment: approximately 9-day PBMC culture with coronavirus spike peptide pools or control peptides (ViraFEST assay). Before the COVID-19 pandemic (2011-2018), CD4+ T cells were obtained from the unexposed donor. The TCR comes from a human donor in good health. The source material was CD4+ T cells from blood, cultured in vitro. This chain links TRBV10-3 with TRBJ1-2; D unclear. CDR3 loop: CAISEGLNYGYTF. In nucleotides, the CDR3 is TGTGCCATCAGTGAGGGCCTTAACTATGGCTACACCTTC.